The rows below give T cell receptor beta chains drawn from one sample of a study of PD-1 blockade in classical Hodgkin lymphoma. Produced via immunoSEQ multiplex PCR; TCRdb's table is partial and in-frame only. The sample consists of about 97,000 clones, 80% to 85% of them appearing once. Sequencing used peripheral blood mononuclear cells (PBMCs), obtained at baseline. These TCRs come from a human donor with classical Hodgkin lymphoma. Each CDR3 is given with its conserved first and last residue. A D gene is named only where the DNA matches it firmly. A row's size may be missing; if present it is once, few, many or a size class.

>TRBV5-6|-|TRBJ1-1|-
CASSLAGGAEAFF
TGTGCCAGCAGCTTGGCCGGTGGAGCTGAAGCTTTCTTT
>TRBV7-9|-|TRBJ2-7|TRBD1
CASSSEGTGLYEQYF
TGTGCCAGCAGCTCAGAAGGGACAGGGCTCTACGAGCAGTACTTC
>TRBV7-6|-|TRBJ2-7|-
CASSLARNSYEQYF
TGTGCCAGCAGCTTAGCACGGAACTCCTACGAGCAGTACTTC
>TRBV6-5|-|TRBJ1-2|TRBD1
CASSPDRGRYGYTF
TGTGCCAGCAGCCCGGACAGGGGGCGGTATGGCTACACCTTC
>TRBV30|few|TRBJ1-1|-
CAWSLLFSGTPNTEAFF
TGTGCCTGGAGCCTCCTCTTTTCCGGGACGCCGAACACTGAAGCTTTCTTT
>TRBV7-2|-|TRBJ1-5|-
CASSLESVQGSNQPQHF
TGTGCCAGCAGCTTAGAATCGGTTCAGGGAAGCAATCAGCCCCAGCATTTT
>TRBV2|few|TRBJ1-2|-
CASSVSRTNYGYTF
TGTGCCAGCAGTGTTAGTCGAACTAACTATGGCTACACCTTC
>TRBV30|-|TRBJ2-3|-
CAWSVPGADTQYF
TGTGCCTGGAGTGTACCAGGAGCAGATACGCAGTATTTT
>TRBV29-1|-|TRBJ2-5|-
CSVVETGWETQYF
TGCAGCGTTGTGGAGACCGGGTGGGAGACCCAGTACTTC
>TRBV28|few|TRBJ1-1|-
CASSSGPLNTEAFF
TGTGCCAGCAGTTCCGGACCGCTGAACACTGAAGCTTTCTTT
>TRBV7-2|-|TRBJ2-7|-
CASSRPFGQQYF
TGTGCCAGCAGCCGCCCCTTCGGCCAGCAGTACTTC
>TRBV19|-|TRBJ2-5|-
CASSPHRVNSGETQYF
TGTGCCAGTAGTCCCCACAGGGTAAATAGTGGGGAGACCCAGTACTTC
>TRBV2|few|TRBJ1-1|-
CASTKDGNTEAFF
TGTGCCAGTACTAAAGATGGGAACACTGAAGCTTTCTTT